This TCR beta chain appears in the sequencing data of a study of blood T cells in healthy people across ages (dated by TCRdb to the mid-2010s). Looking at the study overall: Template switching captured roughly one uniquely barcoded TCR beta cDNA molecule per two T cells in model experiments. Age-related changes in TCR beta repertoire diversity were measured in the study by deep sequencing normalized with unique cDNA molecular identifiers. The donors were divided into four age groups: young (average around 15 years), middle-aged (about 40), aged (roughly 66) and long-lived (82). Using the same blood draw, the study looked at two additional independent replicas of 1 million unique cDNA reads for two donors, one aged 18 to 29 and the other aged 80 or older. The research as a whole found: Estimates of total diversity based on one million sequenced T cells were considered lower bounds and underestimates. Observed TCR beta diversity per million T cells fell roughly linearly with age, and a significant reduction was already apparent by age approximately 40. The long-lived group showed more naive CD4+ T cells, fewer expanded clones and increased TCR diversity than the aged group, suggesting age selection. A strong correlation was found between observed TCR beta diversity and the percentage of naive T cells measured by flow cytometry. Because the CMV infection status of the donors was unknown, age-related changes in expanded clonotypes may potentially have been confounded. Since profiling was done on bulk unsorted PBMCs, naive and antigen-experienced compartments could not be conclusively compared.

Library method: 5' RACE. TCRdb lists the instrument as Illumina HiSeq 2500. A second PCR of about 7 to 12 cycles was performed with a sample-barcoded 5' primer and a J-beta primer mix. Each TCR beta cDNA molecule received a unique molecular identifier from a template-switch 5' adaptor carrying 12 random nucleotides. Each sample yielded at least 2.5 million CDR3-containing paired-end reads. The Mint cDNA synthesis kit, primed by a TRBC-specific oligonucleotide, was used to synthesize first-strand cDNA from all RNA. After uracil-DNA glycosylase treatment, a first 18-cycle PCR used universal primers M1SS and BC2_uni_R on all cDNA. The study's own analysis went as follows. For normalization, 1 million high-quality reads were randomly selected from each sample, with every read carrying a distinct molecular identifier. Reads sharing molecular identifiers were discarded rather than binned into consensus sequences. CDR3 identification, clonotype clustering and error correction used MiTCR with a Q25 quality threshold and the strictest error-elimination algorithm. A nonparametric unseen species model with Euler transformation was used to estimate a lower bound on total TCR beta diversity. TCRdb reran the public reads through fastp at Q25 and MiXCR, keeping productive beta chains. Entries that share a CDR3 protein sequence are merged under the most common genes and DNA. The V and J calls, along with clone size, are taken from TCRdb and not from the paper's own processing. Recorded for this sample are about 560,000 distinct CDR3 sequences; about 28% of them occurred a single time. About 3.9% of the sample rests with the top ten.

The 39 donors, aged 6 to 90 years, were systemically healthy Caucasian individuals from Russia. Each donor gave ten milliliters of peripheral blood, collected into EDTA-treated Vacutainer tubes. Ficoll-Paque density-gradient centrifugation was used to isolate PBMCs, with at least 6.5 million per sample. Trizol reagent was used to extract total RNA from the PBMCs, yielding at least 5.5 micrograms per sample. Naive CD45RAhigh/CD27high T cell percentages were measured by flow cytometry on a PBMC aliquot from every donor. About this clonotype: The target of this receptor is not known. Base quality data are lacking; no much larger clone is found one base away.

V sheds 2 bases and J sheds 2 bases, leaving 13 bases between their ends. CDR3 length: 15 amino acids, cysteine to phenylalanine. CDR3 DNA only is kept here, 45 bases in frame from base 1. In the germline V gene (reference sequence), CDR1 corresponds to DFQATT and CDR2 to SNEGSKA. This sample was also put to use in a study of T cells of mothers and their children. Taken from the second paper: Nine systemically healthy Caucasian individuals served as donors, namely three mothers together with their six children. cDNA synthesis consumed the entire amount of extracted RNA, loaded at approximately 1.4 ug RNA in each 15 ul reaction. In the second PCR, sample barcodes and 2-4 random nucleotides were introduced via the M1S primer. Over 9.5 million TCR beta CDR3 reads came from each mother, compared with approximately 2.8 million reads from each child. TCR recombination output is similarly shaped by thymic selection in related and unrelated pairs, with a minor effect exerted by inherited differences. Related mother-child pairs always showed normalized repertoire overlap that was slightly higher than in unrelated mother-child pairs, though the difference was never significant. Persistent microchimeric T cell clones were not detected, at a sensitivity of 95 to 100 clones per million clonotypes. In the study, deep NGS was used to compare the TCR beta repertoires of mothers and children, and features distinguishing related mother-child pairs from unrelated individuals were sought. The mean age was roughly 44 +/- 4 years for the mothers and approximately 11 +/- 4 years for the children. After adapters were ligated using NEBNext reagents, the libraries underwent 100+100 nt paired-end sequencing on an Illumina HiSeq 2000. To avoid cross-contamination, the mother libraries and the child libraries were prepared a month apart and sequenced in separate runs. For each donor, somewhere between roughly 450,000 and 2,200,000 distinct TCR beta clonotypes were identified. Naive TCR beta clonotypes were estimated from low-frequency clonotypes matched to each donor's FACS-determined naive share, without sorting.

Material: blood. The sequence came from a boy aged 2-15 years in good health. This sequence uses TRBV20-1 and TRBJ1-5; D gene: possibly TRBD1, on 6 matching bases. This receptor has the CDR3 CSARTPGAGNQPQHF. The DNA is as follows: TGCAGTGCTAGAACCCCGGGGGCTGGCAATCAGCCCCAGCATTTT.